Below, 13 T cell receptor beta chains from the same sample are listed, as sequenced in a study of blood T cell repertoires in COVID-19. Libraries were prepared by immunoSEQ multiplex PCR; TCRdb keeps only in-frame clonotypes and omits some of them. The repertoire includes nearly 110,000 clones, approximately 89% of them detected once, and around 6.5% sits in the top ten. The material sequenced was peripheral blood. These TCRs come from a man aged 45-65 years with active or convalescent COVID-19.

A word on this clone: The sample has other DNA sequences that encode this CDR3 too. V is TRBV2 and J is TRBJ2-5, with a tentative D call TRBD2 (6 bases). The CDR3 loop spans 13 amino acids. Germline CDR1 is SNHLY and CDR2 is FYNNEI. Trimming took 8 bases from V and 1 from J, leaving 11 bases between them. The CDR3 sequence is CASSRDSQETQYF. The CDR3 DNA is TGTGCCAGCTCTCGGGACTCCCAAGAGACCCAGTACTTC. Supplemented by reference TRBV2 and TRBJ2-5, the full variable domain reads EPEVTQTPSHQVTQMGQEVILRCVPISNHLYFYWYRQILGQKVEFLVSFYNNEISEKSEIFDDQFSVERPDGSNFTLKIRSTKLEDSAMYFCASSRDSQETQYFGPGTRLLVL.

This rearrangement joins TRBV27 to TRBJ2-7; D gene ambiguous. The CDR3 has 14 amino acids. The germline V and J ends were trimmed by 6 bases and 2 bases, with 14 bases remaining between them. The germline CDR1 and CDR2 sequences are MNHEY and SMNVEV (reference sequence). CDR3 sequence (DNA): TGTGCCAGCAGATCTCTGACTCTCACCTACGAGCAGTACTTC. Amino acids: CASRSLTLTYEQYF.

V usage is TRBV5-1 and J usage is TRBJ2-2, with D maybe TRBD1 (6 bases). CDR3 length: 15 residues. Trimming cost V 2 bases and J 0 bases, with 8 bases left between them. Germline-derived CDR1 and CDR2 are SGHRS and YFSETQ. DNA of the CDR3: TGCGCCAGCAGCTTACAGGGTTCGAACACCGGGGAGCTGTTTTTT. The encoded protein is CASSLQGSNTGELFF.

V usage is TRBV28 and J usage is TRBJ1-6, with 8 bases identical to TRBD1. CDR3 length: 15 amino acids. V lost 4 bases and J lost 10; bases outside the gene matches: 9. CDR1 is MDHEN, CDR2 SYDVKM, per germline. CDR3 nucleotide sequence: TGTGCCAGCAGTTCACAACAGGGGGTTGGGTCACCCCTCCACTTT. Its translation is CASSSQQGVGSPLHF.

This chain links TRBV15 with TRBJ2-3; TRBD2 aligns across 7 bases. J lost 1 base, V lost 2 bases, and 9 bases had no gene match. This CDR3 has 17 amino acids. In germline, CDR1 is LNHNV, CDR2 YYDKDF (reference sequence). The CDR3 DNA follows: TGTGCCACCAGCAGAACAAGGGCTAGCGGACGCACAGATACGCAGTATTTT. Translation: CATSRTRASGRTDTQYF.

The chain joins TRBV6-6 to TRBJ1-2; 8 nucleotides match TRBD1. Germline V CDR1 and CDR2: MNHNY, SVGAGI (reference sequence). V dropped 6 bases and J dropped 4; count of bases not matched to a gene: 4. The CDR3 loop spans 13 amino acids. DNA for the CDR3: TGTGCCAGCAGCCCGACAGGGGTCTATGGCTACACCTTC. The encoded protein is CASSPTGVYGYTF.

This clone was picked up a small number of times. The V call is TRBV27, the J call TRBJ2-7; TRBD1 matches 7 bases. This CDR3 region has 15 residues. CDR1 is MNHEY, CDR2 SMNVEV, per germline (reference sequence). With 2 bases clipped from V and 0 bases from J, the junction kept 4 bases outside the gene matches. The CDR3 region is CASSLRDSYSYEQYF. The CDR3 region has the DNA TGTGCCAGCAGTTTAAGGGACAGTTACTCCTACGAGCAGTACTTC.

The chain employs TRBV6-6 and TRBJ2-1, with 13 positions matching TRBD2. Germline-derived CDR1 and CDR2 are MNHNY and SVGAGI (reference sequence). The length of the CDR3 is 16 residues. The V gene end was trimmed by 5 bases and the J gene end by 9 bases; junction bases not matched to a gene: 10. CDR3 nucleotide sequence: TGTGCCAGCAGTCGAAAAACTAGCGGGAGGGCGAGTGAGCAGTTCTTC. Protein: CASSRKTSGRASEQFF.

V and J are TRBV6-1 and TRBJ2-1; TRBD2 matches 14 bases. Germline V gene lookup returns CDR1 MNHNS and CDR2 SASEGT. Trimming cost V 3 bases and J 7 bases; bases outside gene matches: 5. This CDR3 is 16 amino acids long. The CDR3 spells CASSDPTSGRVNEQFF. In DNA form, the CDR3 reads TGTGCCAGCAGTGACCCGACTAGCGGGAGGGTTAATGAGCAGTTCTTC.

The CDR3 spells CASSLGGHTYNEQFF. As DNA, the CDR3 is TGTGCCAGCAGCTTAGGCGGGCACACTTACAATGAGCAGTTCTTC. This chain joins TRBV7-2 and TRBJ2-1; perhaps TRBD2 as D (5 bases). The germline CDR1 and CDR2 sequences are SGHTA and FQGNSA. The CDR3 is 15 amino acids. V lost 1 base and J 4 bases, leaving 11 bases between the germline ends.

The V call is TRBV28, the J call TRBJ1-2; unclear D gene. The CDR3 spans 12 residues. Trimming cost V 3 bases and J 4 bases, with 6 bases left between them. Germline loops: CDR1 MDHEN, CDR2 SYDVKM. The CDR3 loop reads CASSLAGYGYTF. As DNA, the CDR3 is TGTGCCAGCAGTTTGGCAGGCTATGGCTACACCTTC.

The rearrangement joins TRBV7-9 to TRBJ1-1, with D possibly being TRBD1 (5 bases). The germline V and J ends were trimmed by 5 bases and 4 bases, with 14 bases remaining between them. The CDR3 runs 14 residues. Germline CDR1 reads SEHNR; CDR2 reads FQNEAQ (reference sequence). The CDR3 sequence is CASSDLRGSTEAFF. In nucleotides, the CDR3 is TGTGCCAGCAGCGACCTCCGGGGGAGCACTGAAGCTTTCTTT.

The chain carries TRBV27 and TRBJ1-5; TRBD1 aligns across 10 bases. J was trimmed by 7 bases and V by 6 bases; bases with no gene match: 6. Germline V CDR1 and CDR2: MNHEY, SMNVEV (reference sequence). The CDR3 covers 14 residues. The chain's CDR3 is CASRRTGGEQPQHF. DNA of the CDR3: TGTGCCAGCAGGCGGACAGGGGGAGAACAGCCCCAGCATTTT.